This T cell receptor beta chain was recorded in a study of vaccination and CD4 T cells after COVID-19. Turning to the study itself: The study enrolled six male and four female convalescents, two of whom were Hispanic. Each of the control cultures got a CEFX pool, an HIV-1 Nef pool, or no peptide. Study-wide findings and caveats: Convalescent patients' median share of reactive clones seen only post-vaccination was 70% to 90%.

An Oncomine TCR Beta short-read assay was used to sequence the DNA from cultured CD4+ T cells. TCRdb reanalysed the PCR reads using MiXCR and keeps one entry per CDR3 protein. This table has roughly 16,000 distinct CDR3 sequences, around 79% appearing once. Treatment indicated: roughly nine-day PBMC culture with coronavirus spike peptide pools or control peptides (ViraFEST assay). Details on this clonotype: Its antigen is still unknown.

Germline V lookup: CDR1 SNHLY, CDR2 FYNNEI. With 6 bases clipped from V and 6 bases from J, the junction kept 1 base outside the gene matches. This CDR3 has 12 amino acids. The sequence was obtained from a human donor who received a COVID-19 vaccine. The rearrangement joins TRBV2 to TRBJ2-2, with 7 bases lining up with TRBD1. The sequenced sample was CD4+ T cells from blood, cultured in vitro, obtained after SARS-CoV-2 vaccination. The CDR3 loop is CASRTGPGELFF. Written as DNA, the CDR3 is TGTGCCAGCAGGACAGGGCCCGGGGAGCTGTTTTTT.